The 12 T cell receptor beta chains given below trace back to one sample, sequenced in a study of early T cells in non-severe SARS-CoV-2 infection. TCRdb analysed the 5' RACE reads with MiXCR anew, one entry per CDR3 protein. The sample includes tens of thousands of distinct CDR3 sequences, approximately 10% of them seen just once. Sequenced sample: whole blood. All receptors derive from an adult who was a healthcare worker with PCR-confirmed SARS-CoV-2 infection or an uninfected control (not recorded which).

The table lists this clonotype with a few counts. This chain connects TRBV2 to TRBJ1-4; unclear D gene. Per germline, CDR1 SNHLY and CDR2 FYNNEI. The CDR3 has 15 residues. V shed 4 bases and J shed 7 bases, with 16 bases lying between them. CDR3: CASSGSSGPGEKLFF. Here the CDR3 DNA reads TGTGCCAGCAGTGGCAGCTCCGGGCCCGGTGAAAAACTGTTTTTT.

This clonotype has more than one count but fewer than ten. The chain combines TRBV10-3 with TRBJ2-1; 13 bases are a match to TRBD2. Per germline, CDR1 ENHRY and CDR2 SYGVKD. V shed 4 bases, J shed 5 bases, and the junction held 2 bases outside the gene matches. The CDR3 sequence is 15 residues long. The CDR3, as DNA: TGTGCCATCAGTGCGGGACTAGCGGGAAACAATGAGCAGTTCTTC. This encodes CAISAGLAGNNEQFF.

This clonotype has at least ten counts. J is TRBJ2-7 and V is TRBV2; D is ambiguous. The CDR3 extends over 11 amino acids. The V gene lost 7 bases and the J gene lost 5 bases, with 9 bases spanning the gap. Germline V CDR1 and CDR2: SNHLY, FYNNEI. CDR3 bases: TGTGCCAGCAAGGTAGAGAACGAGCAGTACTTC. Translation gives CASKVENEQYF.

This clonotype was seen at least ten times. The chain recombines TRBV7-6 with TRBJ2-7; weak D call: TRBD1 (5 bases). Germline lookup yields CDR1 SGHVS and CDR2 FNYEAQ. The CDR3 is made up of 10 amino acids. V lost 5 bases, J lost 7 bases, and 6 bases lay in between. The chain's CDR3 is CASSPGEQYF. In nucleotides, the CDR3 is TGTGCCAGCAGCCCAGGGGAGCAGTACTTC.

This clonotype was observed a handful of times. The V and J genes are TRBV20-1 and TRBJ1-1, with no clear D. In germline, CDR1 is DFQATT, CDR2 SNEGSKA (reference sequence). V was shortened by 1 base and J by 3 bases, with 12 bases between the two germline ends. CDR3 length equals 14 residues. This chain's CDR3 is CSARAPLGYTEAFF. CDR3 bases: TGCAGTGCTAGAGCACCTCTGGGGTACACTGAAGCTTTCTTT.

This clonotype was observed a few times. V usage is TRBV20-1 and J usage is TRBJ1-1, with D maybe TRBD1 (5 bases). Trimming removed 3 bases from V and 8 bases from J, with 13 bases in between. CDR3 size: 12 residues. The V gene's germline CDR1 is DFQATT and CDR2 SNEGSKA (reference sequence). The CDR3 DNA is TGCAGTGCTAGGCCCGACAGTTACGAAGCTTTCTTT. Translation: CSARPDSYEAFF.

This chain joins TRBV19 and TRBJ2-5; 16 nucleotides align to TRBD2. The CDR3 spans 16 residues. The V and J ends lost 6 bases and 5 bases, in that order; junction bases with no gene match: 6. Germline CDR1 is LNHDA and CDR2 is SQIVND (reference sequence). The CDR3 nucleotides are TGTGCCAGTAGGGGGACTAGCGGGAGGGCCGTGGAGACCCAGTACTTC. Its protein product is CASRGTSGRAVETQYF.

In this sample, this clonotype turned up a few times. The chain uses TRBV14 and TRBJ2-4; no reliable D call. V dropped 4 bases and J dropped 6 bases, with 7 bases sitting between them. CDR3 length equals 12 residues. Germline values: CDR1 SGHDN, CDR2 FVKESK. The CDR3 coding sequence is TGTGCCAGCAGCCCTGCCGGAAACATTCAGTACTTC. It encodes CASSPAGNIQYF. The variable domain in full, completed from reference TRBV14 and TRBJ2-4, reads EAGVTQFPSHSVIEKGQTVTLRCDPISGHDNLYWYRRVMGKEIKFLLHFVKESKQDESGMPNNRFLAERTGGTYSTLKVQPAELEDSGVYFCASSPAGNIQYFGAGTRLSVL.

Ten or more counts support this clonotype. The chain joins TRBV2 to TRBJ2-1; 9 positions agree with TRBD2. This CDR3 is built from 17 residues. The germline V gene has CDR1 SNHLY and CDR2 FYNNEI. V dropped 0 bases and J dropped 3; count of bases not matched to a gene: 6. The chain's CDR3 is CASSEARLADLYNEQFF. CDR3 coding DNA: TGTGCCAGCAGTGAAGCGCGACTAGCGGATCTCTACAATGAGCAGTTCTTC.

The V call is TRBV5-4, the J call TRBJ2-2, with 8 bases identical to TRBD1. CDR1 and CDR2 (germline): SGHNT, YYREEE (reference sequence). This CDR3 is built from 13 residues. With V trimmed by 3 bases and J by 5 bases, 0 bases remained unmatched. The CDR3 nucleotides are TGTGCCAGCAGCTGGACAGGGACCGGGGAGCTGTTTTTT. Translated: CASSWTGTGELFF.

This clonotype was seen ten or more times. This chain links TRBV7-6 with TRBJ1-1, with D perhaps TRBD1 (5 bases). The germline V gene has CDR1 SGHVS and CDR2 FNYEAQ. The CDR3 extends over 13 amino acids. V was shortened by 5 bases and J by 6 bases, with 13 bases between the two germline ends. This CDR3 is CASSHDSLSEAFF. For the CDR3, the DNA is TGTGCCAGCAGCCACGACAGCCTGTCTGAAGCTTTCTTT.

This clonotype has a handful of counts. The CDR3 is CASNRGGINTGELFF. The DNA of the CDR3 is TGTGCCAGCAATAGGGGGGGCATCAACACCGGGGAGCTGTTTTTT. The rearrangement uses TRBV6-6 and TRBJ2-2; the D gene is possibly TRBD2 (7 bases). CDR1 MNHNY and CDR2 SVGAGI come from the germline V gene (reference sequence). This CDR3 comprises 15 residues. The germline V and J ends were trimmed by 7 bases and 2 bases, with 14 bases remaining between them.